This passage covers 3 T cell receptor beta chains from one sample sequenced in a study of blood T cell repertoires in COVID-19. Sequencing used immunoSEQ multiplex PCR; TCRdb keeps in-frame clones, though not all of them. The sample consists of a few hundred thousand clones, approximately 86% of them appearing once. Input material: PBMCs or T cells enriched from blood (not recorded which). The receptors here all came from an older woman who had recovered from COVID-19.

The V call is TRBV5-4, the J call TRBJ2-5; D is unclear. The length of the CDR3 is 14 residues. V gave up 0 bases and J gave up 0 bases, with 6 bases separating them. Looked up from germline, CDR1 is SGHNT and CDR2 is YYREEE (reference sequence). CDR3 protein: CASSLGADQETQYF. The CDR3 nucleotides read TGTGCCAGCAGCTTGGGTGCGGACCAAGAGACCCAGTACTTC.

This clone showed up just once. V is TRBV6-1 and J is TRBJ1-4, with 7 nucleotides matching TRBD1. The V gene end was trimmed by 2 bases and the J gene end by 3 bases; junction bases not matched to a gene: 6. The CDR3 covers 16 residues. Germline V gene sequence: CDR1 MNHNS, CDR2 SASEGT. The CDR3 loop is CASSESMGQSNEKLFF. The CDR3 coding sequence is TGTGCCAGCAGTGAATCGATGGGACAGTCTAATGAAAAACTGTTTTTT.

The chain combines TRBV10-3 with TRBJ1-3, with D possibly being TRBD1 (5 bases). This CDR3 spans 16 amino acids. CDR1 is ENHRY, CDR2 SYGVKD, per germline. V dropped 4 bases and J dropped 0 bases, with 13 bases sitting between them. The CDR3 spells CAISAAQGSSGNTIYF. As DNA, the CDR3 is TGTGCCATCAGTGCCGCTCAGGGTTCCTCTGGAAACACCATATATTTT.